These 29 T cell receptor beta chains were all obtained from the same sample, sequenced in a study of OX40 agonist ivuxolimab in advanced cancers. Receptors were amplified or captured by the immunoSEQ multiplex PCR assay. As stored in TCRdb, this immuneACCESS dataset retains in-frame rearrangements with V and J assigned. A fraction of the clones does not appear; measured against another copy, unresolved V genes explain less than half of the discrepancy, and the remainder lacks a known reason. The sample includes over 15,000 clones, with roughly 80% observed a single time. The leading ten clones occupy 26% of the sample. This specimen consisted of CD4+ or CD8+ T cells sorted from blood, obtained in a trial of the OX40 agonist ivuxolimab. The source is an adult with an advanced solid tumor such as melanoma, head and neck, liver or kidney cancer.

This chain joins TRBV7-6 and TRBJ2-2; 7 bases agree with TRBD1. V shed 6 bases and J 6 bases; nucleotides not matched to a gene: 7. CDR1 SGHVS and CDR2 FNYEAQ come from the germline V gene. This CDR3 spans 14 amino acids. CDR3 DNA: TGTGCCAGCAGAGGGCAGGGGGAAGCCGGGGAGCTGTTTTTT. This encodes CASRGQGEAGELFF. Together with reference TRBV7-6 and TRBJ2-2, the CDR3 gives the full variable domain: GAGVSQSPRYKVTKRGQDVALRCDPISGHVSLYWYRQALGQGPEFLTYFNYEAQQDKSGLPNDRFSAERPEGSISTLTIQRTEQRDSAMYRCASRGQGEAGELFFGEGSRLTVL.

This rearrangement joins TRBV4-1 to TRBJ2-3; 10 nucleotides match TRBD2. Germline CDR1 is MGHRA and CDR2 is YSYEKL. The CDR3 covers 16 residues. Losses at the gene ends were 1 base for V and 2 bases for J; bases not matched to a gene: 3. CDR3 nucleotides: TGCGCCAGCAGCCAAGCGACTAGCGGGCTCACAGATACGCAGTATTTT. Protein sequence: CASSQATSGLTDTQYF.

The chain has TRBV19 and TRBJ1-5, with D perhaps matching TRBD1 (5 bases). V dropped 2 bases and J dropped 5 bases, with 13 bases sitting between them. This CDR3 comprises 15 residues. CDR1 and CDR2 from the germline V gene are LNHDA and SQIVND (reference sequence). The CDR3 sequence is CASSIWGGSYQPQHF. Here the CDR3 DNA reads TGTGCCAGTAGTATATGGGGGGGTTCTTATCAGCCCCAGCATTTT.

CDR3 amino acids: CASSTTGTNYEQYF. CDR3 bases: TGTGCCAGTAGTACCACCGGGACCAACTACGAGCAGTACTTC. The chain couples TRBV19 to TRBJ2-7; D possibly matches TRBD1 or TRBD2 (5 bases each). CDR3 size: 14 residues. V was clipped by 4 bases and J by 3 bases, with 13 bases between them. Germline CDR1 reads LNHDA; CDR2 reads SQIVND (reference sequence).

The count of this clone is one. This chain joins TRBV6-1 and TRBJ1-1; a weak D match, TRBD1 (6 bases). V gave up 2 bases and J gave up 8 bases, with 18 bases separating them. CDR1 and CDR2 from the germline V gene are MNHNS and SASEGT. This CDR3 has 15 residues. This CDR3 reads CASSEFGDGGTEAFF. CDR3 nucleotide sequence: TGTGCCAGCAGTGAATTTGGGGATGGGGGCACCGAAGCTTTCTTT.

The table lists this clone with a few counts. V gene TRBV5-6 combines with J gene TRBJ2-1; D is ambiguous. Between the trimmed V and J ends, which lost 2 bases and 5 bases, there was a span of 2 bases. In germline, CDR1 is SGHDT, CDR2 YYEEEE. CDR3 size: 11 residues. The CDR3 loop reads CASSLNNEQFF. The CDR3 DNA follows: TGTGCCAGCAGCTTAAACAATGAGCAGTTCTTC.

The V gene is TRBV12-5, the J gene TRBJ2-1; D gene ambiguous. Germline CDR1 reads LGHNT; CDR2 reads FRNRAP. The CDR3 is made up of 11 amino acids. V lost 6 bases, J lost 10 bases, and 10 bases lay in between. For the CDR3, the DNA is TGTGCTAGTGGCCAATTGACCGAGCAGTTCTTC. Translated, it gives CASGQLTEQFF. The full variable domain, completed using reference TRBV12-5 and TRBJ2-1, is DARVTQTPRHKVTEMGQEVTMRCQPILGHNTVFWYRQTMMQGLELLAYFRNRAPLDDSGMPKDRFSAEMPDATLATLKIQPSEPRDSAVYFCASGQLTEQFFGPGTRLTVL.

V gene TRBV7-3 combines with J gene TRBJ1-2; D is possibly TRBD1 (6 bases). This CDR3 is 14 amino acids long. V was shortened by 4 bases and J by 6 bases, with 15 bases between the two germline ends. Germline assignment: CDR1 SGHTA and CDR2 FQGTGA. CDR3 in DNA: TGTGCCAGCAGCTCAACAGGGCCGAGCGATGGCTACACCTTC. It yields the protein CASSSTGPSDGYTF.

The CDR3 bases are TGTGCCAGCAGTTTTCTGAGGGCCGAGACAGATACGCAGTATTTT. It specifies CASSFLRAETDTQYF. The chain uses TRBV27 and TRBJ2-3; possibly TRBD2 for D (5 bases). The V gene's germline CDR1 is MNHEY and CDR2 SMNVEV (reference sequence). The germline V and J ends were trimmed by 3 bases and 3 bases, with 13 bases remaining between them. This CDR3 has 15 amino acids.

The chain carries TRBV9 and TRBJ2-2, with TRBD1 as a possible D gene (6 bases). The germline V gene encodes CDR1 SGDLS and CDR2 YYNGEE. There are 17 residues in the CDR3. Trimming cost V 1 base and J 0 bases, with 13 bases left between them. CDR3 sequence: CASSVSRDTTNTGELFF. The CDR3 DNA reads TGTGCCAGCAGCGTAAGCCGGGACACCACGAACACCGGGGAGCTGTTTTTT.

CDR3 protein: CASTSHVGGPNYGYTF. The CDR3 nucleotides are TGTGCCAGCACCTCCCACGTGGGGGGCCCTAACTATGGCTACACCTTC. The chain carries TRBV27 and TRBJ1-2; D possibly corresponds to TRBD1 (6 bases). Germline V gives CDR1 MNHEY, CDR2 SMNVEV (reference sequence). V lost 7 bases to trimming and J lost 0 bases, with 18 bases between them. This CDR3 has 16 residues.

The V gene is TRBV5-1, the J gene TRBJ1-3; D gene unclear. CDR1 and CDR2 (germline): SGHRS, YFSETQ. Trimming removed 0 bases at V and 3 bases at J, with 10 bases between. The length of the CDR3 is 15 residues. In nucleotides, the CDR3 is TGCGCCAGCAGCTTGGATCTGGGAGGTGGAAACACCATATATTTT. Its protein is CASSLDLGGGNTIYF.

The chain carries TRBV4-2 and TRBJ2-5; 7 bases map to TRBD2. Per germline, CDR1 LGHNA and CDR2 YNFKEQ. The ends lost 0 bases at V and 5 bases at J; junction bases unmatched: 6. The CDR3 is made up of 15 amino acids. CDR3: CASSQDATSEETQYF. CDR3 sequence (DNA): TGTGCCAGCAGCCAAGATGCTACTAGCGAGGAGACCCAGTACTTC.

For the CDR3, the DNA is TGTGCCAGCAGCTTAACAATTGGGGGGGAGAACTACAATGAGCAGTTCTTC. As protein: CASSLTIGGENYNEQFF. This chain uses TRBV7-3 with TRBJ2-1; 7 bases align to TRBD2. The CDR3 contains 17 residues. Germline CDR1 SGHTA, CDR2 FQGTGA. The V gene end was trimmed by 0 bases and the J gene end by 3 bases; junction bases not matched to a gene: 8.

The rearrangement joins TRBV12-5 to TRBJ1-2, with D possibly TRBD1 on 5 matching bases. Trimming removed 3 bases from V and 1 base from J, with 18 bases in between. CDR3 length: 17 residues. Per germline, CDR1 LGHNT and CDR2 FRNRAP. This chain's CDR3 is CASGFYPQGENNYGYTF. The CDR3 DNA is TGTGCTAGTGGTTTTTACCCCCAGGGAGAAAATAACTATGGCTACACCTTC.

The chain carries TRBV10-3 and TRBJ2-1; tentatively, D is TRBD1 (6 bases). Trimming stripped 0 bases from V and 8 bases from J, with 11 bases between. Germline CDR1 ENHRY, CDR2 SYGVKD. The CDR3 extends over 14 amino acids. CDR3 coding DNA: TGTGCCATCAGTGAGTCGAGGGGGTACGATGAGCAGTTCTTC. Translating it yields CAISESRGYDEQFF.

The chain links TRBV14 to TRBJ2-2; 7 bases map to TRBD2. There are 14 residues in the CDR3. Germline CDR1 and CDR2: SGHDN and FVKESK. V was pared by 2 bases and J by 4 bases, with 1 base of the junction left unmatched. The CDR3 is CASSQPGGTGELFF. DNA of the CDR3: TGTGCCAGCAGCCAACCGGGGGGCACCGGGGAGCTGTTTTTT.

The V gene is TRBV9, the J gene TRBJ2-7; D may correspond to TRBD1 or TRBD2 (5 bases each). CDR1 and CDR2 (germline): SGDLS, YYNGEE. Trimming removed 3 bases at V and 1 base at J, with 14 bases between. This CDR3 has 15 residues. The CDR3 DNA is TGTGCCAGCAGCGCCCGGTTGGGGGAGTCCTACGAGCAGTACTTC. Translation gives CASSARLGESYEQYF.

This chain connects TRBV19 to TRBJ2-7; no definite D call. The V gene's germline CDR1 is LNHDA and CDR2 SQIVND (reference sequence). CDR3 length: 15 residues. The V gene lost 1 base and the J gene lost 2 bases, with 12 bases spanning the gap. CDR3 DNA sequence: TGTGCCAGTAGTATAGCCGGAGAGGCCACCTACGAGCAGTACTTC. This sequence encodes CASSIAGEATYEQYF.

This clone showed up just a few times. V and J are TRBV27 and TRBJ2-5; 9 bases line up with TRBD1. Germline CDR1 MNHEY, CDR2 SMNVEV (reference sequence). Germline trimming cut 2 bases from V and 5 bases from J; bases unmatched to any gene: 6. The length of the CDR3 is 15 residues. The DNA of the CDR3 is TGTGCCAGCAGTTTAACAGGGGGCGCGTATGAGACCCAGTACTTC. Its protein is CASSLTGGAYETQYF.

The J gene is TRBJ1-1, the V gene TRBV6-5, with 9 bases matching TRBD1. With V trimmed by 4 bases and J by 8 bases, 8 bases remained unmatched. CDR3 length: 14 amino acids. Germline V lookup: CDR1 MNHEY, CDR2 SVGAGI. For the CDR3, the DNA is TGTGCCAGCAGTTCCCCACTTGGACAGGGGGAAGCTTTCTTT. Translated, it gives CASSSPLGQGEAFF.

The chain employs TRBV28 and TRBJ2-3; D remains unclear. Germline values: CDR1 MDHEN, CDR2 SYDVKM. Trimming took 7 bases from V and 0 from J, leaving 11 bases between them. The CDR3 is made up of 14 amino acids. The CDR3 spells CASTAAPSTDTQYF. The CDR3 DNA is TGTGCCAGCACGGCAGCGCCTAGCACAGATACGCAGTATTTT. The variable domain in full, completed from reference TRBV28 and TRBJ2-3, reads DVKVTQSSRYLVKRTGEKVFLECVQDMDHENMFWYRQDPGLGLRLIYFSYDVKMKEKGDIPEGYSVSREKKERFSLILESASTNQTSMYLCASTAAPSTDTQYFGPGTRLTVL.

V gene TRBV19 combines with J gene TRBJ1-5, with a tentative D call TRBD1 (5 bases). The CDR3 contains 15 residues. In germline, CDR1 is LNHDA, CDR2 SQIVND (reference sequence). With 6 bases removed from V and 5 bases from J, the gap between germline ends came to 17 bases. The CDR3 loop is CASSPRGRTDQPQHF. The CDR3 nucleotides read TGTGCCAGTAGCCCTCGGGGGAGGACGGATCAGCCCCAGCATTTT.

This chain connects TRBV28 to TRBJ2-3; TRBD2 matches 7 bases. This CDR3 comprises 15 residues. Germline V gene data show CDR1 as MDHEN and CDR2 as SYDVKM. After removal of 2 bases from V and 2 bases from J, the junction contained 4 bases not matched to a gene. The CDR3 sequence: CASSLLAETTDTQYF. The CDR3 bases are TGTGCCAGCAGTTTACTAGCGGAAACCACAGATACGCAGTATTTT.

This chain links TRBV6-4 with TRBJ2-2, with a weak D call TRBD1 (5 bases). V was cut by 3 bases and J by 3 bases, with 8 bases left in between. This CDR3 is built from 14 residues. CDR1 and CDR2 from the germline V gene are MRHNA and SNTAGT. This CDR3 is CASSEGRDTGELFF. The CDR3 region has the DNA TGTGCCAGCAGTGAGGGGCGTGACACCGGGGAGCTGTTTTTT.

The chain uses TRBV6-5 and TRBJ1-1, with TRBD1 matching 8 bases. V was clipped by 4 bases and J by 3 bases; unmatched bases: 10. Germline V gene lookup returns CDR1 MNHEY and CDR2 SVGAGI. This CDR3 is built from 16 residues. In nucleotides, the CDR3 is TGTGCCAGCAGTTTCCCCTCAGGGGGCCCCGACACTGAAGCTTTCTTT. Its protein product is CASSFPSGGPDTEAFF.

CDR3 residues: CASSHIQAPKPYEQYF. The CDR3 nucleotides read TGTGCCAGCAGTCACATACAGGCGCCGAAACCCTACGAGCAGTACTTC. This chain links TRBV28 with TRBJ2-7, with a possible D match to TRBD1 (5 bases). CDR1 and CDR2 from the germline V gene are MDHEN and SYDVKM. V lost 5 bases and J lost 2, with 19 bases in between. The CDR3 has 16 amino acids.

The DNA of the CDR3 is TGTGCCAGCAGTTCGACAGGGTCTGAAGCTTTCTTT. Amino acid sequence: CASSSTGSEAFF. The chain joins TRBV28 to TRBJ1-1; 7 nucleotides agree with TRBD1. V lost 4 bases and J lost 6; bases outside the gene matches: 2. The CDR3 has 12 residues. CDR1 is MDHEN and CDR2 is SYDVKM in the germline V gene.

This rearrangement joins TRBV2 to TRBJ2-7, with 14 bases matching TRBD2. The germline V gene encodes CDR1 SNHLY and CDR2 FYNNEI. This CDR3 region has 14 residues. After removal of 6 bases from V and 2 bases from J, the junction contained 0 bases not matched to a gene. Here the CDR3 reads CASRGLAGAYEQYF. The CDR3 coding sequence is TGTGCCAGCAGGGGACTAGCGGGGGCCTACGAGCAGTACTTC.